The clone carrying this T cell receptor (beta chain) showed up just once. This specimen comes from a study of T cell changes during pregnancy in multiple sclerosis. Repertoires were generated with immunoSEQ multiplex PCR, while TCRdb's copy carries only in-frame clones and drops some. The sample yields tens of thousands of clones, about 90% seen once. The CDR3 has 12 amino acids. In germline, CDR1 is ENHRY, CDR2 SYGVKD. V dropped 4 bases and J dropped 6; count of bases not matched to a gene: 0. Sequencing used CD4+ T cells from peripheral blood mononuclear cells, obtained before pregnancy. This sequence originates from a female donor with multiple sclerosis, enrolled in a pregnancy study. J is TRBJ1-5 and V is TRBV10-3; TRBD1 matches 7 bases. The CDR3 reads CAISAGGQPQHF. The CDR3 DNA reads TGTGCCATCAGTGCAGGGGGTCAGCCCCAGCATTTT.